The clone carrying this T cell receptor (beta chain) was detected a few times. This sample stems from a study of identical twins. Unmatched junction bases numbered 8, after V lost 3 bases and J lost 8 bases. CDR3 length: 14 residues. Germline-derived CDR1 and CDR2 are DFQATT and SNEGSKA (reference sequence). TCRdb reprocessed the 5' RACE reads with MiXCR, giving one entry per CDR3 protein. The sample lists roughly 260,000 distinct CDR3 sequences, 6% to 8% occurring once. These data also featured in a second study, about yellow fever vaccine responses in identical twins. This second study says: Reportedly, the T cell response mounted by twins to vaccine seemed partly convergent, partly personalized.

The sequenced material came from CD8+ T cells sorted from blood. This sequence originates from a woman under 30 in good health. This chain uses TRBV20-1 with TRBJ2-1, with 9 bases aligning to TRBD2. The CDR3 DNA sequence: TGCAGTGCTAGTCCGGGACTAGCCCGCGATGAGCAGTTCTTC. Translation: CSASPGLARDEQFF.